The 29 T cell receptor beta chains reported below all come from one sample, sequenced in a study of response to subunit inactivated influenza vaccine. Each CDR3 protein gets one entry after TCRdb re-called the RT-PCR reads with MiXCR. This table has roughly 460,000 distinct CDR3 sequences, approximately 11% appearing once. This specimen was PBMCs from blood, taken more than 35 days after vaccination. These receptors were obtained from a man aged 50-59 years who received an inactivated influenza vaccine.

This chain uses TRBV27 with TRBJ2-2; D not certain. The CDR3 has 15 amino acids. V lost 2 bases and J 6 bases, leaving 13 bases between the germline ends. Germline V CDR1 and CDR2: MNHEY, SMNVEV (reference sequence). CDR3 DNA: TGTGCCAGCAGTTTAGACGGCCCGCGGTCCGGGGAGCTGTTTTTT. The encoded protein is CASSLDGPRSGELFF.

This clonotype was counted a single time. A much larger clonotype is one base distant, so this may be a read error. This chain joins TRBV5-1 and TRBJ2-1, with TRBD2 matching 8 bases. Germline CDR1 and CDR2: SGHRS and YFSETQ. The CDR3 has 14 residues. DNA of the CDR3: TGCGGCAGCAGCTCCGGGACTAGTTTAAATGAGCAGTTCTTC. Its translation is CGSSSGTSLNEQFF.

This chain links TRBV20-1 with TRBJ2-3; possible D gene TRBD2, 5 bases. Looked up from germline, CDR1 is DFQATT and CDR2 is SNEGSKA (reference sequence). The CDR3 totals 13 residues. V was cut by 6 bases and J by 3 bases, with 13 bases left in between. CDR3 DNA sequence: TGCAGTGCAAGTGCGGGCGCTACAGATACGCAGTATTTT. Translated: CSASAGATDTQYF.

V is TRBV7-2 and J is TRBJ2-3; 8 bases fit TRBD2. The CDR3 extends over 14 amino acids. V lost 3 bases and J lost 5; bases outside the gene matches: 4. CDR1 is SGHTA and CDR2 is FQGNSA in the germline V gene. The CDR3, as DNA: TGTGCCAGCAGCTTTGGCGGGGGGATAGATACGCAGTATTTT. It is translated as CASSFGGGIDTQYF. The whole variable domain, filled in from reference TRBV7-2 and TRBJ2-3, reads GAGVSQSPSNKVTEKGKDVELRCDPISGHTALYWYRQSLGQGLEFLIYFQGNSAPDKSGLPSDRFSAERTGGSVSTLTIQRTQQEDSAVYLCASSFGGGIDTQYFGPGTRLTVL.

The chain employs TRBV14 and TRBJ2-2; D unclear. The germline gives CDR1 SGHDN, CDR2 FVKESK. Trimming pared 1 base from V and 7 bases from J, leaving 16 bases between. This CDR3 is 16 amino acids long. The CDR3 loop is CASSQGATRAYGELFF. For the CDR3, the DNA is TGTGCCAGCAGCCAAGGTGCGACGCGCGCATACGGGGAGCTGTTTTTT. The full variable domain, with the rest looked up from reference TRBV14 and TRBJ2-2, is EAGVTQFPSHSVIEKGQTVTLRCDPISGHDNLYWYRRVMGKEIKFLLHFVKESKQDESGMPNNRFLAERTGGTYSTLKVQPAELEDSGVYFCASSQGATRAYGELFFGEGSRLTVL.

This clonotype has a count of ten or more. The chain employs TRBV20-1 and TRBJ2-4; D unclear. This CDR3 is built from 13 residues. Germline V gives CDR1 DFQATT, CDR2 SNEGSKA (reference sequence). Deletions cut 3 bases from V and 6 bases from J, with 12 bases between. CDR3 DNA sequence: TGCAGTGCTAGTACCCTACATGGAAACATTCAGTACTTC. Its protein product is CSASTLHGNIQYF.

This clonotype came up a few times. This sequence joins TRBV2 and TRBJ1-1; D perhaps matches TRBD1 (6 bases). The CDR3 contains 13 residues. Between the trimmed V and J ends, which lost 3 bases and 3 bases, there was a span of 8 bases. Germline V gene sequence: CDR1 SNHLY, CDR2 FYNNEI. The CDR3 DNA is TGTGCCAGCAGTGATCCAGGGGACACTGAAGCTTTCTTT. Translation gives CASSDPGDTEAFF.

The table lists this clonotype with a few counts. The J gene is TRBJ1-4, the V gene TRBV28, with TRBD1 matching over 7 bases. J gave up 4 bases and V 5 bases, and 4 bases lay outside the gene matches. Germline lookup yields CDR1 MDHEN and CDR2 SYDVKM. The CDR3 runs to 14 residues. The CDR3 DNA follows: TGTGCCAGCAGTGGGGACAGTTATAATGAAAAACTGTTTTTT. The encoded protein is CASSGDSYNEKLFF.

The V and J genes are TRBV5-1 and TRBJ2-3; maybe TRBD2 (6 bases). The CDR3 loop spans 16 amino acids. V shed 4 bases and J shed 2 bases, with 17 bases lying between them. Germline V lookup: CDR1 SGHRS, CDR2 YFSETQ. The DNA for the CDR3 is TGCGCCAGCAGCCCGGCGGGGACTTATGCCACAGATACGCAGTATTTT. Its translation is CASSPAGTYATDTQYF.

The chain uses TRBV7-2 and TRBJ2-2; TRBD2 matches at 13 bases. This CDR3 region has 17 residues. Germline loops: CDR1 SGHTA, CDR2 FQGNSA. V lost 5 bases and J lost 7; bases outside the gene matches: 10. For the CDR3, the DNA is TGTGCCAGCAGCCGTACTAGCGGGAGGGCCGCGAACGGGGAGCTGTTTTTT. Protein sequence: CASSRTSGRAANGELFF.

CDR3 bases: TGTGCCAGCAGCCGTGAGGTTTACAATGAGCAGTTCTTC. This encodes CASSREVYNEQFF. V is TRBV12-3 or TRBV12-4 and J is TRBJ2-1, with D hard to call. The CDR3 runs 13 residues. Deletions cut 6 bases from V and 4 bases from J, with 10 bases between.

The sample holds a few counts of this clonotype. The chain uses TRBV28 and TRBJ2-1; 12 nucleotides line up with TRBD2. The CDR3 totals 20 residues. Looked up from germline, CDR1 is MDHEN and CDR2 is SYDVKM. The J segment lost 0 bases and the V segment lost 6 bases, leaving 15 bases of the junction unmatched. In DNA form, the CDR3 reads TGTGCCAGCAGCCGCTCGCTAGCGGGAGGGCAACCATTCTCCTACAATGAGCAGTTCTTC. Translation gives CASSRSLAGGQPFSYNEQFF.

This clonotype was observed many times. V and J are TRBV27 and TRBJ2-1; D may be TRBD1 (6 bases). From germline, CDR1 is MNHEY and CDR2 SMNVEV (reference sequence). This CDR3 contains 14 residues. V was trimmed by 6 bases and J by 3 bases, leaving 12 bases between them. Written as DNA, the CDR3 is TGTGCCAGCAGGCAGGGGTCGGGCTACAATGAGCAGTTCTTC. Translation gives CASRQGSGYNEQFF.

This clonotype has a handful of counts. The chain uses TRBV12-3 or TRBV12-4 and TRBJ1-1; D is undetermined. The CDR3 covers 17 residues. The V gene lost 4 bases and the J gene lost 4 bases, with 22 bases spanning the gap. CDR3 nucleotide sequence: TGTGCCAGCAGTTCCCCCGAGGGTAGAATTCGGGGCACTGAAGCTTTCTTT. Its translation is CASSSPEGRIRGTEAFF.

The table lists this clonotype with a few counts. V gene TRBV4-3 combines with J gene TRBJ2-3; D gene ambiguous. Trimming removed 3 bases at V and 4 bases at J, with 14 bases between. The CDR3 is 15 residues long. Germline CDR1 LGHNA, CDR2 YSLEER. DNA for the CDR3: TGCGCCAGCAGCCAGGAGCGTGCTTGGGCAGATACGCAGTATTTT. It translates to CASSQERAWADTQYF.

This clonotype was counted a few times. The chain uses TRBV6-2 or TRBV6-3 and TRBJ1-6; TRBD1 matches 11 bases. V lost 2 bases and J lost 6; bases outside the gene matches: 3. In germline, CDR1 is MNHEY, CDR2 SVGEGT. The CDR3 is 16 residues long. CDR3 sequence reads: CASSYLGTGGNSPLHF. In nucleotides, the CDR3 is TGTGCCAGCAGTTACCTTGGGACAGGGGGTAATTCACCCCTCCACTTT.

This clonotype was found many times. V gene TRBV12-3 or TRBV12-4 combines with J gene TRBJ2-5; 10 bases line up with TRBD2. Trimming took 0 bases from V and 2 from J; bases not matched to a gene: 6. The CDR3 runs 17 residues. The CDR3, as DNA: TGTGCCAGCAGTTTAGCGCTGAGCGGGAGGGATCAAGAGACCCAGTACTTC. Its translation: CASSLALSGRDQETQYF.

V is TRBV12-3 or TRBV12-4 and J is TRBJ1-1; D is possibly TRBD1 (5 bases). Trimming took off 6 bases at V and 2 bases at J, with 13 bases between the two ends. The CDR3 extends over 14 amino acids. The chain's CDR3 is CASRMGLVNTEAFF. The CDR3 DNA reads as TGTGCCAGCAGAATGGGACTGGTAAACACTGAAGCTTTCTTT.

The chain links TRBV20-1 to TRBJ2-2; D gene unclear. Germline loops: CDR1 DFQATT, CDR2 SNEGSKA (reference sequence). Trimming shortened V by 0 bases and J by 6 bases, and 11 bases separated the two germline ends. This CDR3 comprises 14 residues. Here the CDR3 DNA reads TGCAGTGCTAGAGAAGGATCCCGTCCCGGGGAGCTGTTTTTT. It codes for CSAREGSRPGELFF.

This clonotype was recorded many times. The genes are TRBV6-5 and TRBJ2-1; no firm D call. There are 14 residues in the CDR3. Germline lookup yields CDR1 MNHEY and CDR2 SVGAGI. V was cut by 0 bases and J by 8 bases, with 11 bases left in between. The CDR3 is CASSYSFGPYEQFF. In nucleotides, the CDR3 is TGTGCCAGCAGTTACTCGTTCGGGCCTTATGAGCAGTTCTTC.

The CDR3 DNA follows: TGTGCCAGCAGCCAAGAAGTAGGGCTTAAAGAGACCCAGTACTTC. Amino acid sequence: CASSQEVGLKETQYF. This sequence joins TRBV4-2 and TRBJ2-5; D is uncertain. Germline loops: CDR1 LGHNA, CDR2 YNFKEQ. V was cut by 0 bases and J by 3 bases, with 11 bases left in between. This CDR3 has 15 amino acids.

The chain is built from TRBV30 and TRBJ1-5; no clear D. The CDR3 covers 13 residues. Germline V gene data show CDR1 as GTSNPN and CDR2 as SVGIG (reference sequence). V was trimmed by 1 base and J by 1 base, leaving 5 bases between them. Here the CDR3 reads CAWSGKSNQPQHF. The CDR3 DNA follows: TGTGCCTGGAGTGGGAAGAGCAATCAGCCCCAGCATTTT.

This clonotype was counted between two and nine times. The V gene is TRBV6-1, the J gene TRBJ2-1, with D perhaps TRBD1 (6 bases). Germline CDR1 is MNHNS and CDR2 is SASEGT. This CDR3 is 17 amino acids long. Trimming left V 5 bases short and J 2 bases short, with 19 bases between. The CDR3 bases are TGTGCCAGCAGTACCATTCTCCGCAGGGGTCCCTACAATGAGCAGTTCTTC. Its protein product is CASSTILRRGPYNEQFF.

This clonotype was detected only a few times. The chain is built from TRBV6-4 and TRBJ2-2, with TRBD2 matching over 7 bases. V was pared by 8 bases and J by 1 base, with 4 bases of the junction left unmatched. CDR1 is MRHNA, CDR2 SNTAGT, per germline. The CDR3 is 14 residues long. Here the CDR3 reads CASRLAQNTGELFF. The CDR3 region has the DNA TGTGCCAGCCGACTAGCACAGAACACCGGGGAGCTGTTTTTT.

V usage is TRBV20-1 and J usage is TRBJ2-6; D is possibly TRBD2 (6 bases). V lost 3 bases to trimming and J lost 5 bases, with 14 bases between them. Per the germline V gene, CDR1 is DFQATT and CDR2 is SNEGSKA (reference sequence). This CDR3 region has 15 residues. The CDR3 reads CSASGGRDRANVLTF. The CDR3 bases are TGCAGTGCTAGCGGGGGACGCGACAGGGCCAACGTCCTGACTTTC.

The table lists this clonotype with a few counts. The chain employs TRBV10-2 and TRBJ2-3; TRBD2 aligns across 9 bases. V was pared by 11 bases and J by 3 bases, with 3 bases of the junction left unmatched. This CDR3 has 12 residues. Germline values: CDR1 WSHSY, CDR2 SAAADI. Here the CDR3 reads CAASGRTDTQYF. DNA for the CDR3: TGCGCCGCCAGCGGGAGGACAGATACGCAGTATTTT.

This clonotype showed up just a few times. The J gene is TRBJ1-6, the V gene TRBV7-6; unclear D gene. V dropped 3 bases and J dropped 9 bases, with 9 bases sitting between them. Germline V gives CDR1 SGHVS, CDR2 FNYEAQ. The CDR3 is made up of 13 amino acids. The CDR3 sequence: CASSLAEGSPLHF. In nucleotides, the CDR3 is TGTGCCAGCAGCTTGGCTGAGGGTTCACCCCTCCACTTT. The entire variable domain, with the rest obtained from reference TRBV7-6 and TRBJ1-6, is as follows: GAGVSQSPRYKVTKRGQDVALRCDPISGHVSLYWYRQALGQGPEFLTYFNYEAQQDKSGLPNDRFSAERPEGSISTLTIQRTEQRDSAMYRCASSLAEGSPLHFGNGTRLTVT.

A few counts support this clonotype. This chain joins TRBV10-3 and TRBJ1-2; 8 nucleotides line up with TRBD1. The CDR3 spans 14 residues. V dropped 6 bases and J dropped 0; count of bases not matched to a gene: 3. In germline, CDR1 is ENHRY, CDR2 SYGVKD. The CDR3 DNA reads TGTGCCATCAGGGACAGGGCGGCTAACTATGGCTACACCTTC. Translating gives CAIRDRAANYGYTF.

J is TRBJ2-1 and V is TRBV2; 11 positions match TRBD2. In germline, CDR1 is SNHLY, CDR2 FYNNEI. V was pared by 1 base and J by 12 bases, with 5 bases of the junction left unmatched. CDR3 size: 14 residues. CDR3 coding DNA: TGTGCCAGCAGTGAAGGACTAGCGGGAATGGGGCAGTTCTTC. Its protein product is CASSEGLAGMGQFF.